Presented here are 13 T cell receptor beta chains from one specimen sequenced in a study of T cells after posttransplantation cyclophosphamide. Assay used: immunoSEQ multiplex PCR; TCRdb lists only in-frame clones, some missing. This sample has 41,000 or so clones and no singletons, with approximately 5.9% in the ten largest. Sequencing input: PBMCs. The receptors shown here come from a man aged 30 to 39 in good health and a related stem cell transplant donor.

The chain uses TRBV9 and TRBJ2-4; D remains ambiguous. This CDR3 region has 13 residues. Trimming shortened V by 0 bases and J by 2 bases, and 3 bases separated the two germline ends. Germline V gene data show CDR1 as SGDLS and CDR2 as YYNGEE. CDR3 sequence reads: CASSVGPKNIQYF. The DNA of the CDR3 is TGTGCCAGCAGCGTAGGGCCCAAAAACATTCAGTACTTC.

There are many counts of this clone. The rearrangement links TRBV18 to TRBJ1-2, with 8 bases that match TRBD1. This CDR3 contains 16 residues. Germline CDR1 reads KGHSH; CDR2 reads LQKENI. With V trimmed by 6 bases and J by 7 bases, 16 bases remained unmatched. The CDR3 DNA sequence: TGTGCCAGCTCCCCGAAGACAGGGGAAGTTATCGGTGGCTACACCTTC. This encodes CASSPKTGEVIGGYTF.

This clone came up many times. V is TRBV19 and J is TRBJ1-5; 8 bases agree with TRBD1. CDR3 length: 18 residues. Per the germline V gene, CDR1 is LNHDA and CDR2 is SQIVND (reference sequence). V lost 3 bases, J lost 0 bases, and 10 bases stayed unmatched. This chain's CDR3 is CASSIRTGIGASNQPQHF. CDR3 in DNA: TGTGCCAGTAGTATCCGGACAGGGATCGGGGCTAGCAATCAGCCCCAGCATTTT. Supplemented by reference TRBV19 and TRBJ1-5, the full variable domain reads DGGITQSPKYLFRKEGQNVTLSCEQNLNHDAMYWYRQDPGQGLRLIYYSQIVNDFQKGDIAEGYSVSREKKESFPLTVTSAQKNPTAFYLCASSIRTGIGASNQPQHFGDGTRLSIL.

This clone was observed at least ten times. The V gene is TRBV19, the J gene TRBJ2-3; the match to TRBD2 covers 7 bases. From germline, CDR1 is LNHDA and CDR2 SQIVND (reference sequence). The CDR3 is 14 residues long. The junction had 5 bases not matched to a gene; V was cut back by 3 bases and J by 5 bases. This CDR3 is CASSIRIAGDTQYF. The CDR3 DNA reads as TGTGCCAGTAGTATTCGTATAGCGGGAGATACGCAGTATTTT.

Ten or more counts support this clone. The chain combines TRBV15 with TRBJ2-1; no clear D gene. The germline V and J ends were trimmed by 1 base and 0 bases, with 10 bases remaining between them. The CDR3 covers 16 residues. Germline V CDR1 and CDR2: LNHNV, YYDKDF (reference sequence). CDR3 amino acids: CATSRVGLSSYNEQFF. CDR3 coding DNA: TGTGCCACCAGCAGAGTAGGGTTAAGCTCCTACAATGAGCAGTTCTTC.

This clone came up a few times. A much more abundant neighbour one base away suggests this may be a read error. The chain employs TRBV6-2 or TRBV6-3 and TRBJ1-1, with unresolved D. Germline CDR1 and CDR2: MNHEY and SVGEGT. CDR3 size: 14 residues. CDR3 residues: CASSYGHLNTQAFF. CDR3 DNA: TGTGCCAGCAGTTACGGGCATCTCAACACTCAAGCTTTCTTT.

This clone was recorded at least ten times. The chain recombines TRBV4-1 with TRBJ1-3, with a possible D match to TRBD1 (6 bases). V dropped 4 bases and J dropped 2 bases, with 15 bases sitting between them. This CDR3 is built from 16 residues. The V gene's germline CDR1 is MGHRA and CDR2 YSYEKL. The chain's CDR3 is CASSPRSSGAGNTIYF. CDR3 bases: TGCGCCAGCAGCCCAAGATCCTCAGGGGCTGGAAACACCATATATTTT.

This clone appeared many times. The genes are TRBV7-9 and TRBJ2-1; a weak D match, TRBD2 (5 bases). The V gene lost 4 bases and the J gene lost 10 bases, with 17 bases spanning the gap. The CDR3 is 14 amino acids. Germline values: CDR1 SEHNR, CDR2 FQNEAQ (reference sequence). In DNA, the CDR3 is TGTGCCAGCAGCTCCTCCGGCCTTCCGGGGGAGCAGTTCTTC. It specifies CASSSSGLPGEQFF.

This clone was picked up many times. The genes are TRBV19 and TRBJ2-6; D is unresolved. V gave up 8 bases and J gave up 0 bases, with 5 bases separating them. From germline, CDR1 is LNHDA and CDR2 SQIVND (reference sequence). The CDR3 has 13 amino acids. The CDR3 nucleotides are TGTGCCAGTTTATACTCTGGGGCCAACGTCCTGACTTTC. It yields the protein CASLYSGANVLTF.

Many counts were recorded for this clone. V is TRBV28 and J is TRBJ2-7; D unresolved. The CDR3 extends over 11 amino acids. Germline CDR1 and CDR2: MDHEN and SYDVKM. The ends were cut back, 1 base at V and 10 bases at J, with 8 bases in the middle. The CDR3 sequence is CASSLYREQYF. The CDR3 DNA reads as TGTGCCAGCAGTTTATACCGCGAACAGTACTTC.

This clone was picked up many times. The V call is TRBV15, the J call TRBJ2-7; a weak D match, TRBD2 (5 bases). Germline-derived CDR1 and CDR2 are LNHNV and YYDKDF (reference sequence). V was shortened by 0 bases and J by 3 bases, with 12 bases between the two germline ends. The CDR3 is made up of 15 amino acids. The CDR3 DNA sequence: TGTGCCACCAGCAGAGAACAGACGGGGAGCTACGAGCAGTACTTC. Protein sequence: CATSREQTGSYEQYF.

In its sample, this clone was seen many times. CDR3 in DNA: TGTGCCAGCAGTCCTCTTCGACTAGCGGGGGGGCGTATCAGGCCCAATGAGCAGTTCTTC. It specifies CASSPLRLAGGRIRPNEQFF. This chain joins TRBV28 and TRBJ2-1, with 14 bases fitting TRBD2. The CDR3 is 20 amino acids. The germline V gene encodes CDR1 MDHEN and CDR2 SYDVKM. The V and J ends lost 5 bases and 6 bases, in that order; junction bases with no gene match: 18. The variable domain in full, completed from reference TRBV28 and TRBJ2-1, reads DVKVTQSSRYLVKRTGEKVFLECVQDMDHENMFWYRQDPGLGLRLIYFSYDVKMKEKGDIPEGYSVSREKKERFSLILESASTNQTSMYLCASSPLRLAGGRIRPNEQFFGPGTRLTVL.

This clone was counted many times. V and J are TRBV6-5 and TRBJ1-5, with TRBD1 matching over 12 bases. With V trimmed by 5 bases and J by 6 bases, 5 bases remained unmatched. The CDR3 consists of 15 residues. Germline CDR1 is MNHEY and CDR2 is SVGAGI. CDR3 in DNA: TGTGCCAGCAGTCCCGGGACAGGGGGCGTTCAGCCCCAGCATTTT. Translation gives CASSPGTGGVQPQHF.